These 22 T cell receptor beta chains were all obtained from the same sample, sequenced in a study of T-cell memory formation after mild COVID-19. TCRdb called the 5' RACE reads again in MiXCR, with one record for every CDR3 protein. The sample contains 400,000 to 550,000 distinct CDR3 sequences, around a quarter of which appear only once. The specimen was PBMCs or a T cell subset sorted from them (not recorded which). The receptors derive from an adult woman who had mild COVID-19 (a few samples of this study predate the infection). Cell type and time point are not known.

The chain carries TRBV9 and TRBJ2-7; D is possibly TRBD1 (5 bases). CDR1 and CDR2 (germline): SGDLS, YYNGEE. V gave up 4 bases and J gave up 5 bases, with 16 bases separating them. The CDR3 has 14 amino acids. The CDR3 region has the DNA TGTGCCAGCAGCCTTAATAACAGGCGCGACGAGCAGTACTTC. Its translation: CASSLNNRRDEQYF.

This clonotype was picked up a small number of times. The chain combines TRBV7-9 with TRBJ2-7; 13 nucleotides align to TRBD2. Losses at the gene ends were 5 bases for V and 5 bases for J; bases not matched to a gene: 18. Germline CDR1 is SEHNR and CDR2 is FQNEAQ (reference sequence). CDR3 size: 19 residues. CDR3 protein: CASSLGGERWTSGRDEQYF. Written as DNA, the CDR3 is TGTGCCAGCAGCCTAGGAGGCGAACGGTGGACTAGCGGGAGAGACGAGCAGTACTTC.

The sample holds a few counts of this clonotype. This chain connects TRBV24-1 to TRBJ2-4, with TRBD2 identical over 7 bases. Trimming took 6 bases from V and 8 from J; bases not matched to a gene: 9. Germline V gives CDR1 KGHDR, CDR2 SFDVKD. The CDR3 is 14 residues long. CDR3 in amino acids: CATSRGVGSDIQYF. CDR3 DNA sequence: TGTGCCACCAGTCGGGGGGTCGGGTCGGACATTCAGTACTTC.

The chain couples TRBV6-5 to TRBJ1-4, with 7 bases that match TRBD1. This CDR3 comprises 16 residues. The germline gives CDR1 MNHEY, CDR2 SVGAGI. With 4 bases clipped from V and 5 bases from J, the junction kept 10 bases outside the gene matches. DNA for the CDR3: TGTGCCAGCAGTTCCAGCCCCGGGACAGTGAATGAAAAACTGTTTTTT. The encoded protein is CASSSSPGTVNEKLFF.

This clonotype was detected only a few times. The chain recombines TRBV6-2 or TRBV6-3 with TRBJ2-5; the D gene is possibly TRBD1 (6 bases). The CDR3 loop spans 15 amino acids. Germline assignment: CDR1 MNHEY and CDR2 SVGEGT. Trimming removed 4 bases from V and 5 bases from J, with 17 bases in between. The CDR3 DNA sequence: TGTGCCAGCAGTTTTGTGGGGGCTTCCGGGGAGACCCAGTACTTC. Translation gives CASSFVGASGETQYF.

The rearrangement uses TRBV9 and TRBJ2-5; 10 bases are shared with TRBD2. The CDR3 contains 17 residues. Losses at the gene ends were 0 bases for V and 5 bases for J; bases not matched to a gene: 10. The germline CDR1 and CDR2 sequences are SGDLS and YYNGEE. The CDR3: CASSVGPSGGDEETQYF. In DNA form, the CDR3 reads TGTGCCAGCAGCGTAGGCCCCAGCGGGGGGGATGAGGAGACCCAGTACTTC.

The CDR3 reads CASGGTGGRRNEQYF. Written as DNA, the CDR3 is TGTGCCAGTGGCGGGACGGGCGGGAGGAGAAACGAGCAGTACTTC. The chain is built from TRBV21-1 and TRBJ2-7; no DNA check was done on the table's D call, TRBD2. TRBV21-1 is a pseudogene. The CDR3 spans 15 residues.

The V gene is TRBV5-1, the J gene TRBJ2-7; the D gene is possibly TRBD1 (6 bases). The CDR3 is 14 amino acids. The germline V and J ends were trimmed by 4 bases and 2 bases, with 13 bases remaining between them. Germline V gene lookup returns CDR1 SGHRS and CDR2 YFSETQ. The CDR3 protein is CASSGTTGAYEQYF. In nucleotides, the CDR3 is TGCGCCAGCAGCGGCACGACAGGAGCCTACGAGCAGTACTTC.

The chain has TRBV10-3 and TRBJ2-7, with D possibly TRBD1 on 6 matching bases. Germline lookup yields CDR1 ENHRY and CDR2 SYGVKD. Trimming left V 6 bases short and J 1 base short, with 10 bases between. CDR3 size: 13 residues. CDR3 sequence reads: CAISPGQSYEQYF. CDR3 coding DNA: TGTGCCATCAGCCCGGGACAATCCTACGAGCAGTACTTC.

This clonotype has a handful of counts. V and J are TRBV12-3 or TRBV12-4 and TRBJ1-1; no firm D call. This CDR3 comprises 15 residues. Trimming removed 1 base from V and 2 bases from J, with 11 bases in between. CDR3: CASSLGAALNTEAFF. The CDR3 coding sequence is TGTGCCAGCAGTTTAGGCGCAGCCCTCAACACTGAAGCTTTCTTT.

The chain employs TRBV29-1 and TRBJ1-2; D not resolved. From germline, CDR1 is SQVTM and CDR2 ANQGSEA. V lost 4 bases and J 1 base, leaving 10 bases between the germline ends. The CDR3 consists of 13 residues. The CDR3 region is CSVASYINYGYTF. Written as DNA, the CDR3 is TGCAGCGTTGCCTCGTATATTAACTATGGCTACACCTTC.

This clonotype was recorded many times. The V and J genes are TRBV5-1 and TRBJ2-2; D unclear. Germline V lookup: CDR1 SGHRS, CDR2 YFSETQ. V lost 0 bases to trimming and J lost 6 bases, with 6 bases between them. This CDR3 spans 13 amino acids. CDR3 protein: CASSLGGPGELFF. CDR3 nucleotides: TGCGCCAGCAGCTTGGGGGGTCCCGGGGAGCTGTTTTTT.

The chain recombines TRBV14 with TRBJ2-5, with D tentatively TRBD2 (6 bases). The germline V gene has CDR1 SGHDN and CDR2 FVKESK. The CDR3 covers 17 residues. The V end was cut by 4 bases, the J end by 1 base, with 19 bases between. Here the CDR3 reads CASSPYGGTVLQETQYF. In nucleotides, the CDR3 is TGTGCCAGCAGCCCCTACGGAGGGACCGTACTCCAAGAGACCCAGTACTTC.

CDR3 coding DNA: TGCGCCAGCAGCCAGCCCCTAGAGGGGGAGACCCAGTACTTC. It encodes CASSQPLEGETQYF. The genes are TRBV4-1 and TRBJ2-5; tentatively, D is TRBD1 or TRBD2 (5 bases each). The CDR3 has 14 residues. Trimming pared 3 bases from V and 5 bases from J, leaving 13 bases between. CDR1 and CDR2 (germline): MGHRA, YSYEKL.

This rearrangement joins TRBV30 to TRBJ2-7, with D possibly matching TRBD2 (5 bases). Deletions cut 0 bases from V and 2 bases from J, with 20 bases between. Germline V gene data show CDR1 as GTSNPN and CDR2 as SVGIG (reference sequence). The CDR3 has 17 amino acids. CDR3 sequence (DNA): TGTGCCTGGAGTGTAGAAGGGAGAGTGAGGTTACCCTACGAGCAGTACTTC. It is translated as CAWSVEGRVRLPYEQYF.

This clonotype was counted only a few times. The rearrangement joins TRBV4-1 to TRBJ2-1, with 9 nucleotides matching TRBD2. The J segment lost 2 bases and the V segment lost 3 bases, leaving 5 bases of the junction unmatched. This CDR3 contains 16 residues. Germline V gene lookup returns CDR1 MGHRA and CDR2 YSYEKL. CDR3 sequence: CASSQELAGTYNEQFF. Written as DNA, the CDR3 is TGCGCCAGCAGCCAGGAACTAGCGGGTACCTACAATGAGCAGTTCTTC.

The chain uses TRBV7-9 and TRBJ1-1; TRBD1 is a possible D gene (5 bases). The CDR3 covers 14 residues. Trimming stripped 3 bases from V and 2 bases from J, with 10 bases between. Germline lookup yields CDR1 SEHNR and CDR2 FQNEAQ (reference sequence). The CDR3 region has the DNA TGTGCCAGCAGCTTTGAAGGGGATAACACTGAAGCTTTCTTT. As protein: CASSFEGDNTEAFF. Based on the CDR3 plus reference TRBV7-9 and TRBJ1-1, the full variable domain is DTGVSQNPRHKITKRGQNVTFRCDPISEHNRLYWYRQTLGQGPEFLTYFQNEAQLEKSRLLSDRFSAERPKGSFSTLEIQRTEQGDSAMYLCASSFEGDNTEAFFGQGTRLTVV.

The chain links TRBV24-1 to TRBJ2-5; 11 nucleotides agree with TRBD1. After removal of 4 bases from V and 5 bases from J, the junction contained 17 bases not matched to a gene. This CDR3 has 19 amino acids. Germline V gene data show CDR1 as KGHDR and CDR2 as SFDVKD. CDR3 in DNA: TGTGCCACCAGTGACCCAACCCTGGACAGGGGGCGTCCCGGCGAGACCCAGTACTTC. This encodes CATSDPTLDRGRPGETQYF.

This chain uses TRBV6-5 with TRBJ1-4, with 7 bases lining up with TRBD1. V lost 1 base to trimming and J lost 3 bases; unmatched junction nucleotides: 2. The CDR3 is made up of 15 amino acids. Germline V CDR1 and CDR2: MNHEY, SVGAGI. CDR3 bases: TGTGCCAGCAGTTACTTCCAGGGGGCTAATGAAAAACTGTTTTTT. Its protein is CASSYFQGANEKLFF.

The genes are TRBV9 and TRBJ2-7, with a possible D match to TRBD2 (7 bases). Per germline, CDR1 SGDLS and CDR2 YYNGEE. CDR3 length: 15 residues. With 4 bases removed from V and 2 bases from J, the gap between germline ends came to 16 bases. The CDR3 DNA follows: TGTGCCAGCAGCAAGAGCGGGACAAGAGCCTACGAGCAGTACTTC. Amino acid sequence: CASSKSGTRAYEQYF.

J is TRBJ1-1 and V is TRBV6-5; 10 nucleotides agree with TRBD1. Germline V gives CDR1 MNHEY, CDR2 SVGAGI. The CDR3 is 14 amino acids. Losses at the gene ends were 5 bases for V and 6 bases for J; bases not matched to a gene: 6. CDR3 coding DNA: TGTGCCAGCAGTCCGGACAGGGGGTTGGCTGAAGCTTTCTTT. Translated: CASSPDRGLAEAFF.

This clonotype has more than one count but fewer than ten. The chain joins TRBV10-3 to TRBJ1-1; possibly TRBD1 for D (6 bases). Trimming removed 2 bases at V and 5 bases at J, with 15 bases between. The CDR3 contains 15 residues. Germline V gene data show CDR1 as ENHRY and CDR2 as SYGVKD. In DNA form, the CDR3 reads TGTGCCATCAGTGAGCGGGCAGGGGACGGTACTGAAGCTTTCTTT. It translates to CAISERAGDGTEAFF.